The 32 T cell receptor beta chains given below trace back to one sample, sequenced in a study of T cell responses to AZD1222 COVID-19 vaccine. Using immunoSEQ multiplex PCR, the repertoire was profiled, and TCRdb retains in-frame clones only, with some absent. The sample lists over 100,000 clones; around 90% were seen once. The sequences come from peripheral blood, collected 28 days after the second AZD1222 dose. The receptors here all came from an adult who received the AZD1222 COVID-19 vaccine.

V gene TRBV7-3 combines with J gene TRBJ1-5; 7 bases agree with TRBD1. From germline, CDR1 is SGHTA and CDR2 FQGTGA. The CDR3 contains 13 residues. The junction had 4 bases not matched to a gene; V was cut back by 5 bases and J by 6 bases. This chain's CDR3 is CASSPQGGQPQHF. CDR3 nucleotide sequence: TGTGCCAGCAGCCCCCAGGGGGGTCAGCCCCAGCATTTT.

This rearrangement joins TRBV6-2 or TRBV6-3 to TRBJ1-2; TRBD1 matches 11 bases. CDR3 length equals 18 residues. Germline-derived CDR1 and CDR2 are MNHEY and SVGEGT. The trim removed 0 bases at V and 4 bases at J, leaving 10 bases unmatched. This CDR3 reads CASSYSRTGGEEAYGYTF. The CDR3 nucleotides are TGTGCCAGCAGTTACTCGAGGACAGGGGGCGAAGAGGCCTATGGCTACACCTTC.

The rearrangement uses TRBV5-6 and TRBJ2-7; a weak D match, TRBD2 (5 bases). Germline V gene data show CDR1 as SGHDT and CDR2 as YYEEEE. The CDR3 runs to 14 residues. Deletions cut 3 bases from V and 4 bases from J, with 14 bases between. The CDR3 protein is CASSSSAGKYEQYF. The CDR3 coding sequence is TGTGCCAGCAGCTCGTCCGCCGGGAAGTACGAGCAGTACTTC.

V and J are TRBV9 and TRBJ1-2, with D unresolved. In germline, CDR1 is SGDLS, CDR2 YYNGEE. V gave up 4 bases and J gave up 7 bases, with 17 bases separating them. The CDR3 consists of 14 residues. CDR3 sequence reads: CASSTLPLWGGYTF. The CDR3 coding sequence is TGTGCCAGCAGCACCCTTCCCTTGTGGGGTGGCTACACCTTC.

This clone was seen only once. The rearrangement links TRBV16 to TRBJ2-7; D call uncertain. Looked up from germline, CDR1 is KGHSY and CDR2 is FQNENV. The CDR3 spans 13 residues. The V and J ends lost 8 bases and 0 bases respectively, with 11 bases between them. CDR3 in amino acids: CASASWSSYEQYF. CDR3 DNA: TGTGCCAGCGCCTCATGGAGCTCCTACGAGCAGTACTTC.

The chain couples TRBV7-2 to TRBJ2-5, with D perhaps assigned TRBD1 or TRBD2 (5 bases each). CDR3 length: 17 residues. Trimming removed 1 base at V and 0 bases at J, with 15 bases between. The germline V gene encodes CDR1 SGHTA and CDR2 FQGNSA. The CDR3 nucleotides read TGTGCCAGCAGCTTAGGAGGGGTTCGAGGGTACCAAGAGACCCAGTACTTC. It translates to CASSLGGVRGYQETQYF.

The chain joins TRBV18 to TRBJ2-7; D possibly corresponds to TRBD1 (5 bases). The germline V gene encodes CDR1 KGHSH and CDR2 LQKENI. CDR3 length: 13 amino acids. V was trimmed by 2 bases and J by 6 bases, leaving 11 bases between them. CDR3 protein: CASSPSRDREQYF. Here the CDR3 DNA reads TGTGCCAGCTCACCAAGCAGGGATCGCGAGCAGTACTTC.

This clone was seen once. The chain is built from TRBV7-9 and TRBJ1-1; possibly TRBD1 for D (5 bases). The germline CDR1 and CDR2 sequences are SEHNR and FQNEAQ (reference sequence). The CDR3 is 14 residues long. V shed 3 bases and J shed 2 bases, with 10 bases lying between them. CDR3 DNA sequence: TGTGCCAGCAGCTTGGGGACGGCAAACACTGAAGCTTTCTTT. Amino acids: CASSLGTANTEAFF.

The V call is TRBV14, the J call TRBJ1-6, with D unresolved. CDR3 size: 14 residues. V lost 1 base and J lost 6, with 7 bases in between. Germline V gene lookup returns CDR1 SGHDN and CDR2 FVKESK. CDR3 loop: CASSQGTVNSPLHF. In DNA, the CDR3 is TGTGCCAGCAGCCAAGGGACGGTTAATTCACCCCTCCACTTT.

This rearrangement joins TRBV29-1 to TRBJ2-1, with 9 bases lining up with TRBD1. Losses at the gene ends were 7 bases for V and 9 bases for J; bases not matched to a gene: 7. The CDR3 spans 12 residues. Germline-derived CDR1 and CDR2 are SQVTM and ANQGSEA. CDR3 DNA: TGCAGCGCTCGGACAGGGGTAGGTGAGCAGTTCTTC. Its protein is CSARTGVGEQFF.

The V and J genes are TRBV4-2 and TRBJ1-2, with 8 bases that match TRBD1. Unmatched junction bases numbered 5, after V lost 0 bases and J lost 5 bases. CDR1 and CDR2 from the germline V gene are LGHNA and YNFKEQ. The length of the CDR3 is 15 residues. CDR3 amino acids: CASSQDPGGNYGYTF. CDR3 sequence (DNA): TGTGCCAGCAGCCAAGACCCAGGGGGCAATTATGGCTACACCTTC.

This rearrangement joins TRBV4-3 to TRBJ1-2; D remains unclear. CDR1 is LGHNA, CDR2 YSLEER, per germline. The CDR3 covers 14 residues. V lost 4 bases, J lost 5 bases, and 14 bases lay in between. The CDR3 loop reads CASSLDLTGYGYTF. The CDR3 nucleotides are TGCGCCAGCAGCCTTGACTTGACGGGGTATGGCTACACCTTC.

J is TRBJ2-2 and V is TRBV7-2; D not certain. Germline CDR1 SGHTA, CDR2 FQGNSA. This CDR3 has 14 amino acids. The V gene lost 3 bases and the J gene lost 2 bases, with 7 bases spanning the gap. CDR3 residues: CASSLSPNTGELFF. The CDR3 DNA follows: TGTGCCAGCAGCTTGTCTCCCAACACCGGGGAGCTGTTTTTT.

The rearrangement links TRBV5-1 to TRBJ1-1; a weak D match, TRBD1 (6 bases). V lost 5 bases to trimming and J lost 0 bases, with 14 bases between them. CDR1 SGHRS and CDR2 YFSETQ come from the germline V gene. This CDR3 comprises 15 residues. CDR3 nucleotide sequence: TGCGCCAGCAGGGCTAACAGGGAAATGAACACTGAAGCTTTCTTT. Amino acid sequence: CASRANREMNTEAFF.

The chain joins TRBV27 to TRBJ1-2; the D gene is possibly TRBD1 (6 bases). This CDR3 has 13 amino acids. V gave up 3 bases and J gave up 8 bases, with 13 bases separating them. Germline V CDR1 and CDR2: MNHEY, SMNVEV (reference sequence). CDR3 sequence reads: CASSFRGNRGYTF. The CDR3 bases are TGTGCCAGCAGTTTTAGGGGGAACAGGGGCTACACCTTC.

This chain connects TRBV6-2 or TRBV6-3 to TRBJ1-2; tentatively, D is TRBD1 (5 bases). The CDR3 covers 15 residues. Trimming removed 0 bases from V and 3 bases from J, with 11 bases in between. Germline loops: CDR1 MNHEY, CDR2 SVGEGT. The DNA of the CDR3 is TGTGCCAGCAGTTACTCCCCGAGGGACTACTATGGCTACACCTTC. Encoded protein: CASSYSPRDYYGYTF.

This clone was seen a single time. In DNA form, the CDR3 reads TGTGCCAGCTCCCAAGACAGGGGGGCCTACGAGCAGTACTTC. It codes for CASSQDRGAYEQYF. The V call is TRBV18, the J call TRBJ2-7, with 9 bases that match TRBD1. J lost 2 bases, V lost 6 bases, and 5 bases had no gene match. Germline CDR1 is KGHSH and CDR2 is LQKENI. The CDR3 loop spans 14 amino acids.

The genes are TRBV5-1 and TRBJ2-7; possibly TRBD1 for D (5 bases). The CDR3 has 16 amino acids. Germline-derived CDR1 and CDR2 are SGHRS and YFSETQ. Trimming pared 0 bases from V and 1 base from J, leaving 14 bases between. CDR3 in DNA: TGCGCCAGCAGCTTGGCCGTAGGGGCCGTATCCTACGAGCAGTACTTC. Translating gives CASSLAVGAVSYEQYF. Complete variable domain (other parts from reference TRBV5-1 and TRBJ2-7): KAGVTQTPRYLIKTRGQQVTLSCSPISGHRSVSWYQQTPGQGLQFLFEYFSETQRNKGNFPGRFSGRQFSNSRSEMNVSTLELGDSALYLCASSLAVGAVSYEQYFGPGTRLTVT.

The rearrangement joins TRBV7-8 to TRBJ2-7, with TRBD2 identical over 7 bases. The V gene end was trimmed by 1 base and the J gene end by 3 bases; junction bases not matched to a gene: 3. This CDR3 comprises 14 residues. Germline lookup yields CDR1 SGHVS and CDR2 FQNEAQ. This chain's CDR3 is CASSLGTRIYEQYF. CDR3 in DNA: TGTGCCAGCAGCTTAGGGACTAGAATCTACGAGCAGTACTTC.

This chain connects TRBV4-2 to TRBJ1-6, with D possibly being TRBD1 (6 bases). Trimming cost V 4 bases and J 3 bases, with 13 bases left between them. The CDR3 consists of 16 residues. The germline V gene encodes CDR1 LGHNA and CDR2 YNFKEQ. The CDR3 bases are TGTGCCAGCAGCCGGAGAACAGGGATCTATAATTCACCCCTCCACTTT. It codes for CASSRRTGIYNSPLHF.

The chain has TRBV10-3 and TRBJ2-7, with D possibly TRBD1 on 5 matching bases. The CDR3 sequence is 13 residues long. Germline V gives CDR1 ENHRY, CDR2 SYGVKD. Trimming shortened V by 9 bases and J by 0 bases, and 12 bases separated the two germline ends. The CDR3 sequence: CAIHDSSSYEQYF. CDR3 nucleotide sequence: TGTGCCATTCACGACAGTAGCTCCTACGAGCAGTACTTC.

This clone was observed a few times. This chain connects TRBV18 to TRBJ1-1, with TRBD1 matching 7 bases. This CDR3 is built from 14 residues. Trimming at V came to 2 bases and at J to 5 bases, leaving 5 bases not matched to a gene. Germline loops: CDR1 KGHSH, CDR2 LQKENI. This CDR3 is CASSPDRVRTEAFF. The CDR3 DNA reads TGTGCCAGCTCACCAGACAGGGTGCGGACTGAAGCTTTCTTT. Variable domain in full (rest from reference TRBV18 and TRBJ1-1): NAGVMQNPRHLVRRRGQEARLRCSPMKGHSHVYWYRQLPEEGLKFMVYLQKENIIDESGMPKERFSAEFPKEGPSILRIQQVVRGDSAAYFCASSPDRVRTEAFFGQGTRLTVV.

Turning to this clone: The junction departs from the called germline gene at one end, perhaps through a read error. This chain connects TRBV23-1 to TRBJ2-1, with a tentative D call TRBD2 (7 bases). TRBV23-1 is an open reading frame whose function is uncertain. The CDR3 loop spans 16 amino acids. Here the CDR3 DNA reads TGCGCCAGCAGCGGGGGGCGCCCCCCGTCCTGCAATGAGCAGTTCTTC. Translating it yields CASSGGRPPSCNEQFF.

The chain recombines TRBV20-1 with TRBJ2-7; no clear D gene. With 5 bases removed from V and 2 bases from J, the gap between germline ends came to 4 bases. Germline V CDR1 and CDR2: DFQATT, SNEGSKA (reference sequence). The CDR3 runs 10 residues. CDR3 sequence: CSARPYEQYF. The CDR3 DNA reads TGCAGTGCTCGCCCCTACGAGCAGTACTTC.

This chain joins TRBV28 and TRBJ1-1; tentative D call: TRBD1 (6 bases). The CDR3 consists of 12 residues. V lost 7 bases and J 2 bases, leaving 8 bases between the germline ends. CDR1 is MDHEN and CDR2 is SYDVKM in the germline V gene. The CDR3 here is CASKDSNTEAFF. The CDR3 DNA reads as TGTGCCAGCAAGGACAGTAACACTGAAGCTTTCTTT.

CDR3 in DNA: TGCGCCAGCAGCACTACCGGGACGGCCGCCGATGGCTACACCTTC. Its translation: CASSTTGTAADGYTF. The chain recombines TRBV5-1 with TRBJ1-2; tentatively, D is TRBD1 (5 bases). The CDR3 extends over 15 amino acids. V lost 4 bases and J lost 6, with 19 bases in between. The V gene's germline CDR1 is SGHRS and CDR2 YFSETQ.

The CDR3 bases are TGCGCCAGCAGCCCAGCCGCCAGCCACAGTACCGGGGAGCTGTTTTTT. This translates into CASSPAASHSTGELFF. The chain recombines TRBV5-1 with TRBJ2-2; D gene ambiguous. The CDR3 sequence is 16 residues long. V lost 4 bases and J lost 5, with 18 bases in between. Germline CDR1 SGHRS, CDR2 YFSETQ.

This clone was detected only once. The V gene is TRBV30, the J gene TRBJ2-4; D perhaps matches TRBD1 (6 bases). CDR3 length equals 13 residues. V dropped 0 bases and J dropped 6 bases, with 9 bases sitting between them. CDR1 and CDR2 from the germline V gene are GTSNPN and SVGIG (reference sequence). CDR3 in amino acids: CAWSVLGGNIQYF. The CDR3 coding sequence is TGTGCCTGGAGTGTACTAGGGGGAAACATTCAGTACTTC.

The table lists this clone with a count of one. The rearrangement links TRBV7-2 to TRBJ1-1, with TRBD1 matching 10 bases. CDR3 length equals 16 residues. Germline V gene lookup returns CDR1 SGHTA and CDR2 FQGNSA. Trimming cost V 1 base and J 5 bases; bases outside gene matches: 7. This CDR3 reads CASSLEDRGAGTEAFF. CDR3 bases: TGTGCCAGCAGCTTAGAGGACAGGGGGGCCGGAACTGAAGCTTTCTTT. Complete variable domain (other parts from reference TRBV7-2 and TRBJ1-1): GAGVSQSPSNKVTEKGKDVELRCDPISGHTALYWYRQSLGQGLEFLIYFQGNSAPDKSGLPSDRFSAERTGGSVSTLTIQRTQQEDSAVYLCASSLEDRGAGTEAFFGQGTRLTVV.

This clone was detected ten times or more. The chain employs TRBV6-4 and TRBJ1-5; D is possibly TRBD1 (5 bases). Germline V gene lookup returns CDR1 MRHNA and CDR2 SNTAGT. The V gene lost 3 bases and the J gene lost 1 base, with 10 bases spanning the gap. This CDR3 has 15 residues. This CDR3 reads CASSEFGGSNQPQHF. The CDR3 DNA follows: TGTGCCAGCAGTGAATTTGGGGGGAGCAATCAGCCCCAGCATTTT.

The V and J genes are TRBV19 and TRBJ2-3, with TRBD1 matching over 7 bases. Trimming took 5 bases from V and 6 from J; bases not matched to a gene: 8. The V gene's germline CDR1 is LNHDA and CDR2 SQIVND (reference sequence). There are 14 residues in the CDR3. The CDR3 sequence: CASSLQGSADTQYF. CDR3 coding DNA: TGTGCCAGTAGTTTACAGGGGTCGGCGGATACGCAGTATTTT.

The rearrangement uses TRBV13 and TRBJ2-7, with 12 bases identical to TRBD2. The trim removed 2 bases at V and 0 bases at J, leaving 5 bases unmatched. CDR1 is PRHDT, CDR2 FYEKMQ, per germline (reference sequence). CDR3 length equals 17 residues. CDR3 in amino acids: CASSLTSGGLVSYEQYF. The CDR3, as DNA: TGTGCCAGCAGCTTAACTAGCGGGGGGTTAGTCTCCTACGAGCAGTACTTC.